The 5 T cell receptor beta chains below were found in one sample sequenced in a study of circulating and synovial CD4+ cells in juvenile arthritis. Profiled with immunoSEQ multiplex PCR; TCRdb holds only in-frame clones, not every one. The repertoire has tens of thousands of clones, about 96% of them found once; the top ten carry 0.6% to 0.8%. The sequencing sample was made of CD4+ T cells from blood. The receptors here all came from a human donor with juvenile idiopathic arthritis.

The gene calls are TRBV10-3 and TRBJ2-3, with TRBD2 identical over 7 bases. The CDR3 spans 18 residues. Germline V CDR1 and CDR2: ENHRY, SYGVKD. V was clipped by 2 bases and J by 3 bases; unmatched bases: 14. CDR3 amino acids: CAISEPYRGGRGTDTQYF. CDR3 nucleotide sequence: TGTGCCATCAGTGAGCCGTATCGCGGAGGGCGGGGGACAGATACGCAGTATTTT.

As regards this clone: At one end, the junction sequence differs from germline, possibly due to a read error. The CDR3 loop reads CASSRGLAGDEQYF. The CDR3 nucleotides are TGTGCTAGCAGCCGGGGACTAGCGGGAGACGAGCAGTACTTC. The chain combines TRBV7-7 with TRBJ2-7, with 14 bases fitting TRBD2. The CDR3 runs 14 residues. Germline V gene data show CDR1 as SSHAT and CDR2 as FNYEAQ (reference sequence).

The chain employs TRBV5-5 and TRBJ2-5, with 10 bases matching TRBD1. The CDR3 has 14 residues. From germline, CDR1 is SGHKS and CDR2 YYEKEE (reference sequence). J was trimmed by 7 bases and V by 2 bases; bases with no gene match: 5. CDR3 DNA: TGTGCCAGCAGCTTACCGGGACAGGGGATGACCCAGTACTTC. Translating it yields CASSLPGQGMTQYF.

The chain's CDR3 is CASSHIENTGTGYGYTF. Written as DNA, the CDR3 is TGTGCCAGCAGCCACATAGAAAATACCGGGACAGGGTATGGCTACACCTTC. This chain joins TRBV4-2 and TRBJ1-2; 9 bases agree with TRBD1. Germline CDR1 and CDR2: LGHNA and YNFKEQ. The CDR3 is 17 residues long. The junction had 13 bases not matched to a gene; V was cut back by 3 bases and J by 5 bases.

The chain recombines TRBV28 with TRBJ1-1, with 8 nucleotides matching TRBD1. This CDR3 is built from 15 residues. J lost 0 bases, V lost 8 bases, and 8 bases had no gene match. From germline, CDR1 is MDHEN and CDR2 SYDVKM. This CDR3 reads CASEIQGALNTEAFF. CDR3 DNA sequence: TGTGCCAGCGAAATCCAGGGGGCGCTGAACACTGAAGCTTTCTTT.